One T cell receptor beta chain is described in this entry. These data belong to a study of T cell changes during pregnancy in multiple sclerosis. Here immunoSEQ multiplex PCR was the method, and the copy in TCRdb shows in-frame clones only, minus some. The sample has about 48,000 clones, 88% seen once. Sequencing was performed on CD4+ T cells from peripheral blood mononuclear cells, taken in the second trimester of pregnancy. This TCR came from a female donor with multiple sclerosis, enrolled in a pregnancy study.

The CDR3 nucleotides are TGTGCCAGCAGTGACTCCCGGGACTCCCATAGCAATCAGCCCCAGCATTTT. Its translation: CASSDSRDSHSNQPQHF. The chain links TRBV6-4 to TRBJ1-5; a weak D match, TRBD1 (5 bases). With 0 bases removed from V and 0 bases from J, the gap between germline ends came to 12 bases. Germline CDR1 is MRHNA and CDR2 is SNTAGT. This CDR3 comprises 17 residues.